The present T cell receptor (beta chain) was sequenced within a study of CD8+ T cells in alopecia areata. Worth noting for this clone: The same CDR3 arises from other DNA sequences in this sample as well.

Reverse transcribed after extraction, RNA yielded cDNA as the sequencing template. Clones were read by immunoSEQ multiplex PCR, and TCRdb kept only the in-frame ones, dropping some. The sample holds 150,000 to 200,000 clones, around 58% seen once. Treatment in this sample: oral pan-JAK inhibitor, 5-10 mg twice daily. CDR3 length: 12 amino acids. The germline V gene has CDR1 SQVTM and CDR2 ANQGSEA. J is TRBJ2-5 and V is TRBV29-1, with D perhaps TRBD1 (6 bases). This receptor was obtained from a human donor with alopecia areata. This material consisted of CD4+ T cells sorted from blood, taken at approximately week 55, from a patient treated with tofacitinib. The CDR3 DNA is TGCAGTGCCGGGACAAACCAAGAGACCCAGTACTTC. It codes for CSAGTNQETQYF. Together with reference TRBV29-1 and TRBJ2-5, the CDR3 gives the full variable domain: SAVISQKPSRDICQRGTSLTIQCQVDSQVTMMFWYRQQPGQSLTLIATANQGSEATYESGFVIDKFPISRPNLTFSTLTVSNMSPEDSSIYLCSAGTNQETQYFGPGTRLLVL.